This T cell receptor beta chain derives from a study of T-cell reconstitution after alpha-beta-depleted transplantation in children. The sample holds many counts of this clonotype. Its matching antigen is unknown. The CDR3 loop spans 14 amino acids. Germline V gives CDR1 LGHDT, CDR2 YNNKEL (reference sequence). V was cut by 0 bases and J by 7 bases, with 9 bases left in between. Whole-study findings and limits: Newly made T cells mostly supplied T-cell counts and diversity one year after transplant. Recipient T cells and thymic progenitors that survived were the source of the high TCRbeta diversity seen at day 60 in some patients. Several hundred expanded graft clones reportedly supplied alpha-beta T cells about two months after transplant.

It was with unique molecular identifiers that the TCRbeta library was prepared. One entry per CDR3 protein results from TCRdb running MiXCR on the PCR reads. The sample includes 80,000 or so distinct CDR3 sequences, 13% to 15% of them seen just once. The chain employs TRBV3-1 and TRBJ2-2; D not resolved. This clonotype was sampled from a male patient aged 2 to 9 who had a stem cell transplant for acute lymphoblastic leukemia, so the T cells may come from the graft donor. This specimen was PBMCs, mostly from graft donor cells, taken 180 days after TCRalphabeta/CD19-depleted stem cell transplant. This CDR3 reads CASSQESVRGELFF. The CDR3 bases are TGTGCCAGCAGCCAAGAAAGTGTCCGCGGGGAGCTGTTTTTT.